These 5 T cell receptor beta chains share one sample of origin, sequenced in a study (dated by TCRdb to about 2015). Libraries were constructed by 5' RACE. TCRdb records Illumina MiSeq as the sequencer. The public reads were run again by TCRdb, first through fastp at Q25 and then through MiXCR, and only productive beta chains were kept. Merged by CDR3 protein, the rows form single entries marked with the most common genes and DNA. The sample table lists some 8,200 distinct CDR3 sequences, approximately 40% of them with a count of one. The ten largest make up roughly 6.6% of the sample. The source material was tumor-infiltrating memory CD4+ T cells sorted from the breast tumor. The sample's cell subset or site label is to be understood as: memory CD4+ T cells, CD4+CD45RO+CD25-. The receptors were sampled from a female donor with breast cancer.

This clonotype occurred many times. The chain links TRBV4-2 to TRBJ2-1; 8 nucleotides align to TRBD2. The CDR3 covers 13 residues. V was pared by 0 bases and J by 12 bases, with 4 bases of the junction left unmatched. The V gene's germline CDR1 is LGHNA and CDR2 YNFKEQ. The CDR3 reads CASSQDLAGLQFF. In DNA, the CDR3 is TGTGCCAGCAGCCAAGATCTAGCGGGTCTGCAGTTCTTC.

This chain links TRBV7-3 with TRBJ2-1; 10 nucleotides agree with TRBD2. Unmatched junction bases numbered 3, after V lost 0 bases and J lost 4 bases. The CDR3 covers 16 residues. Germline V gene lookup returns CDR1 SGHTA and CDR2 FQGTGA. The CDR3, as DNA: TGTGCCAGCAGCTTAACCCGGACTAGCGGATACAATGAGCAGTTCTTC. Its protein product is CASSLTRTSGYNEQFF.

This clonotype was recorded once. The genes are TRBV7-9 and TRBJ2-3, with 9 bases fitting TRBD1. V shed 6 bases, J shed 5 bases, and the junction held 9 bases outside the gene matches. This CDR3 is built from 15 residues. Per the germline V gene, CDR1 is SEHNR and CDR2 is FQNEAQ (reference sequence). CDR3: CASRDRGGILDTQYF. In nucleotides, the CDR3 is TGTGCCAGCAGGGACAGGGGCGGGATCCTAGATACGCAGTATTTT.

This clonotype counts as medium-sized. The gene calls are TRBV29-1 and TRBJ2-7, with a possible D match to TRBD1 (5 bases). The CDR3 runs 14 residues. V was clipped by 7 bases and J by 0 bases, with 16 bases between them. The germline V gene has CDR1 SQVTM and CDR2 ANQGSEA. This CDR3 reads CSAVGDRGSYEQYF. The CDR3 nucleotides are TGCAGCGCCGTTGGAGACAGAGGCTCCTACGAGCAGTACTTC.

This clonotype was seen more than once but under ten times. The chain combines TRBV2 with TRBJ2-4; either TRBD1 or TRBD2 may fit D (5 bases each). The CDR3 is 19 amino acids. Germline CDR1 is SNHLY and CDR2 is FYNNEI. V dropped 3 bases and J dropped 0 bases, with 21 bases sitting between them. As DNA, the CDR3 is TGTGCCAGCAGTGACCGGACGCTTACTGGGGGTGTAGCCAAAAACATTCAGTACTTC. Amino acid sequence: CASSDRTLTGGVAKNIQYF. The variable domain in full, completed from reference TRBV2 and TRBJ2-4, reads EPEVTQTPSHQVTQMGQEVILRCVPISNHLYFYWYRQILGQKVEFLVSFYNNEISEKSEIFDDQFSVERPDGSNFTLKIRSTKLEDSAMYFCASSDRTLTGGVAKNIQYFGAGTRLSVL.